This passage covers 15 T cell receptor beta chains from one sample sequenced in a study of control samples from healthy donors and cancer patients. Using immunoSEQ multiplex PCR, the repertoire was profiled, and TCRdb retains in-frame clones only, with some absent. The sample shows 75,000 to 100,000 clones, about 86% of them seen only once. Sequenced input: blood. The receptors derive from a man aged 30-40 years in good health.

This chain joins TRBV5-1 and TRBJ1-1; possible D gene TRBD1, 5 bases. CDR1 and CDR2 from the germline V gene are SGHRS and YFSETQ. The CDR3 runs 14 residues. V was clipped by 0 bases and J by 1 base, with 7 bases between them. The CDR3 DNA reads TGCGCCAGCAGCTTGGGACAGCAGAACACTGAAGCTTTCTTT. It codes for CASSLGQQNTEAFF.

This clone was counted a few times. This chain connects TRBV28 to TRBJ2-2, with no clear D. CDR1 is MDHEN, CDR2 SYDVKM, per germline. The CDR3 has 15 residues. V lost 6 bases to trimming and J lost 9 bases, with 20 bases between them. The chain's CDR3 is CASRSFIGQARELFF. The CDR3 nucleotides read TGTGCCAGCAGATCCTTTATCGGTCAAGCGAGGGAGCTGTTTTTT.

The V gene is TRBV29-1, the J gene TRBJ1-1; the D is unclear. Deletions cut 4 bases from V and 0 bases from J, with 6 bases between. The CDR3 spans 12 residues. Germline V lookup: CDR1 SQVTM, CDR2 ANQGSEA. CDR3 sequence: CSVGRMNTEAFF. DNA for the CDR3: TGCAGCGTTGGTAGAATGAACACTGAAGCTTTCTTT.

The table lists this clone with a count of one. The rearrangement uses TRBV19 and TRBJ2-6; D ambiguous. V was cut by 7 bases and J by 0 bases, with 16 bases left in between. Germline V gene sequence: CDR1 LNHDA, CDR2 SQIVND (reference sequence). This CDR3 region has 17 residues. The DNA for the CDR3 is TGTGCCAGTACCCTCCAGGCGGATAGCTCTGGGGCCAACGTCCTGACTTTC. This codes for CASTLQADSSGANVLTF.

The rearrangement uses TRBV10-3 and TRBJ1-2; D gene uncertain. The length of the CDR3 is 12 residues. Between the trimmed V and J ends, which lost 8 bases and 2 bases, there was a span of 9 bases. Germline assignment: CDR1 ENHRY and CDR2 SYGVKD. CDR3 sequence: CAISTGNYGYTF. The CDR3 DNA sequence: TGTGCCATCTCGACCGGCAACTATGGCTACACCTTC.

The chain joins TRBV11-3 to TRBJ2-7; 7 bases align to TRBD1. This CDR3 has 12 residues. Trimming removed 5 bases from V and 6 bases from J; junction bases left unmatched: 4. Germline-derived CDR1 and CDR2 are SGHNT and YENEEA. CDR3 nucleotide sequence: TGTGCCAGCAGCACCCCAGGGGGCGAGCAGTACTTC. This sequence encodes CASSTPGGEQYF.

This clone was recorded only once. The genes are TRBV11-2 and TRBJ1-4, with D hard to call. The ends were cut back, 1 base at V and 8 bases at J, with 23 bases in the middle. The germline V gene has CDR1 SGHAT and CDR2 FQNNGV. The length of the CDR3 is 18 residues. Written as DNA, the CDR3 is TGTGCCAGCAGCTTAGGTCTGGTGACACCTTCGTTTAGGGAAAAACTGTTTTTT. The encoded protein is CASSLGLVTPSFREKLFF.

As DNA, the CDR3 is TGTGCCAGCAGCCTCCCGGGGCTCCTGGCCGAGCAGTACTTC. Translating gives CASSLPGLLAEQYF. The chain recombines TRBV14 with TRBJ2-7; D possibly uses TRBD1 or TRBD2 (5 bases each). The CDR3 consists of 14 residues. CDR1 and CDR2 (germline): SGHDN, FVKESK. V was trimmed by 4 bases and J by 6 bases, leaving 16 bases between them.

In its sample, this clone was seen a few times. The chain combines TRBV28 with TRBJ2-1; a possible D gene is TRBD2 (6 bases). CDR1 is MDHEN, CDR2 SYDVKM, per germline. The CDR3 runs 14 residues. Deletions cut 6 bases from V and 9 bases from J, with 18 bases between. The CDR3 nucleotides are TGTGCCAGCAGCCCTAGGATCTCCGGGGGTGAGCAGTTCTTC. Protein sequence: CASSPRISGGEQFF. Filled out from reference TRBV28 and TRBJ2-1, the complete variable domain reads DVKVTQSSRYLVKRTGEKVFLECVQDMDHENMFWYRQDPGLGLRLIYFSYDVKMKEKGDIPEGYSVSREKKERFSLILESASTNQTSMYLCASSPRISGGEQFFGPGTRLTVL.

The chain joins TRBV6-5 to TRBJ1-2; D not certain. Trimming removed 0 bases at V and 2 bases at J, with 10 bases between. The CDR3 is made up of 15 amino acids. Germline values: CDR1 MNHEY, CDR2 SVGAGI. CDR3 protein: CASSYSPAVNYGYTF. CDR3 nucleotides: TGTGCCAGCAGTTACTCGCCTGCAGTGAACTATGGCTACACCTTC.

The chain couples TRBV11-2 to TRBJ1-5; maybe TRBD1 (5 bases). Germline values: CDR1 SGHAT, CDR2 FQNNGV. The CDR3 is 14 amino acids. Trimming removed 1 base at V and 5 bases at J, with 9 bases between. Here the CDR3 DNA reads TGTGCCAGCAGCTTAGCGGTAGGGGATCAGCCCCAGCATTTT. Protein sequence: CASSLAVGDQPQHF. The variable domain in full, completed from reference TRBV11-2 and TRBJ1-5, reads EAGVAQSPRYKIIEKRQSVAFWCNPISGHATLYWYQQILGQGPKLLIQFQNNGVVDDSQLPKDRFSAERLKGVDSTLKIQPAKLEDSAVYLCASSLAVGDQPQHFGDGTRLSIL.

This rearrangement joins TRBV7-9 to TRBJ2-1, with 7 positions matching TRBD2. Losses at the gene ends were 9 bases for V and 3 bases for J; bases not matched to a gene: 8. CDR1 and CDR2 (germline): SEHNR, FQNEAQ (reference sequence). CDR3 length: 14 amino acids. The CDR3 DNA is TGTGCCAGTGTTGGGGCGGGAGTCTACAATGAGCAGTTCTTC. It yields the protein CASVGAGVYNEQFF.

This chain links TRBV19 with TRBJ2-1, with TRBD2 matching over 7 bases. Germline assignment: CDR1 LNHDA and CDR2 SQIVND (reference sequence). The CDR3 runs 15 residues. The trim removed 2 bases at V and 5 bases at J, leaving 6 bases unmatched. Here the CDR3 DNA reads TGTGCCAGTAGTATACCCAGCGGGAAGGACAATGAGCAGTTCTTC. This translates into CASSIPSGKDNEQFF.

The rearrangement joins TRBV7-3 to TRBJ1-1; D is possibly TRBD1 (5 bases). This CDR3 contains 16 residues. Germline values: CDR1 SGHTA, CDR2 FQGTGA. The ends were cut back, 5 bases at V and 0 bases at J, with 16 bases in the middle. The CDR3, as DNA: TGTGCCAGCAGCCCCGGGGGTCCCGGGATGAACACTGAAGCTTTCTTT. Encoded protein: CASSPGGPGMNTEAFF.

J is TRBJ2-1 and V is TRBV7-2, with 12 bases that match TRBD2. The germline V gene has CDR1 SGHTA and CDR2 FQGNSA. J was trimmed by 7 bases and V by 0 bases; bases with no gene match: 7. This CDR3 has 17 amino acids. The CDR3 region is CASSLAMVTSGRNEQFF. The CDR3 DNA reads TGTGCCAGCAGCTTAGCGATGGTGACTAGCGGGAGAAATGAGCAGTTCTTC.